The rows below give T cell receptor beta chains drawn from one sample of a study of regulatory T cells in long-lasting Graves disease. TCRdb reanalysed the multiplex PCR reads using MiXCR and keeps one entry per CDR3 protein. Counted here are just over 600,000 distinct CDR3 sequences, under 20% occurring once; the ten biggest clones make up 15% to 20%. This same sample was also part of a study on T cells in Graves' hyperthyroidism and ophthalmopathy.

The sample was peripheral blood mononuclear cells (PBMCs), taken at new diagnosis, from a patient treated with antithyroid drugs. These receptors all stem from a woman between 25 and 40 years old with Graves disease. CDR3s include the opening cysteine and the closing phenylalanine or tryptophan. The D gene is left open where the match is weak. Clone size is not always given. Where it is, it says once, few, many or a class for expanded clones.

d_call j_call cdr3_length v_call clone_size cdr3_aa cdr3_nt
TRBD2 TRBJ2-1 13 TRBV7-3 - CASSQKAGSGQFF TGTGCCAGCAGCCAAAAAGCGGGATCTGGGCAGTTCTTC
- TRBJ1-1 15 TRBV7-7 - CASSLSANLNTEAFF TGTGCTAGCAGCCTCTCGGCTAATTTGAACACTGAAGCTTTCTTT
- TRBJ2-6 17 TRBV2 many CASDSDSAASGANVLTF TGTGCCAGCGATTCTGACAGTGCTGCTTCTGGGGCCAACGTCCTGACTTTC
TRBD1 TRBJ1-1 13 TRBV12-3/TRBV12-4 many CASSRQGNTEAFF TGTGCCAGCAGCCGACAGGGGAACACTGAAGCTTTCTTT
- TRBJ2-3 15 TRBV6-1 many CASSEGLLATDTQYF TGTGCCAGCAGTGAAGGGCTCCTAGCGACAGATACGCAGTATTTT
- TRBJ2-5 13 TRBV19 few CASSILVGETQYF TGTGCCAGTAGTATCTTGGTGGGGGAGACCCAGTACTTC
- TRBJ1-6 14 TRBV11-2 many CASSLGGSGSPLHF TGTGCCAGCAGCTTGGGGGGATCGGGTTCACCCCTCCACTTT
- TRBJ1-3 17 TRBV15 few CATSSPTLIGKGNTIYF TGTGCCACCAGCAGTCCTACGCTAATTGGGAAAGGAAACACCATATATTTT
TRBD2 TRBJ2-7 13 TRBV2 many CASSLTSGTEQYF TGTGCCAGCAGCCTAACTAGCGGGACCGAGCAGTACTTC
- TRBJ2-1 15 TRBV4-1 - CASSQGGITYNEQFF TGCGCCAGCAGCCAAGGCGGGATCACCTACAATGAGCAGTTCTTC
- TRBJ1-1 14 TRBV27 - CATQQVSSRTEAFF TGTGCCACCCAACAGGTCTCCTCGCGCACTGAAGCTTTCTTT
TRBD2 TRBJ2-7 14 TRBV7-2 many CASSKLAGGYEQYF TGTGCCAGCAGCAAACTAGCGGGAGGCTACGAGCAGTACTTC
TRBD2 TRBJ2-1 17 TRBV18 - CASSPMTSGISYNEQFF TGTGCCAGCTCACCAATGACTAGCGGGATTTCCTACAATGAGCAGTTCTTC
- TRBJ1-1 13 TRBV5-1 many CASTVDLNTEAFF TGCGCCAGCACAGTAGACCTGAACACTGAAGCTTTCTTT
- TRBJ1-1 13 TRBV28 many CASRTEMRTEAFF TGTGCCAGCCGAACGGAGATGCGGACTGAAGCTTTCTTT
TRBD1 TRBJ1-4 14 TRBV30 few CAWDRGGHNEKLFF TGTGCCTGGGACAGGGGAGGCCATAATGAAAAACTGTTTTTT
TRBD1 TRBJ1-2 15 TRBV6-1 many CASRGTGGRGYGYTF TGTGCCAGCAGGGGGACAGGGGGGCGCGGATATGGCTACACCTTC
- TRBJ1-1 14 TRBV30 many CAWRRGPRNTEAFF TGTGCCTGGAGACGAGGGCCACGGAACACTGAAGCTTTCTTT
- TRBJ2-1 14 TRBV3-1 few CASSQEGGPPRRFF TGTGCCAGCAGCCAAGAGGGGGGACCGCCCCGGCGGTTCTTC
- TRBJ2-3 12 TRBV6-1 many CASRGGADTQYF TGTGCCAGCAGGGGGGGAGCGGATACGCAGTATTTT
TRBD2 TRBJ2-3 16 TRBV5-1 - CASSGQGEREIDTQYF TGCGCCAGCAGCGGCCAGGGTGAGCGGGAGATAGATACGCAGTATTTT
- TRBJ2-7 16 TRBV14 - CASSQEVSRGPYEQYF TGTGCCAGCAGCCAAGAGGTCTCCAGGGGTCCCTACGAGCAGTACTTC
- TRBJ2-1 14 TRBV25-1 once CASGARNSYNEQFF TGTGCCAGCGGGGCCAGAAACTCCTACAATGAGCAGTTCTTC
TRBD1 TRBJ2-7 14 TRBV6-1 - CASNLQGAVGEQYF TGTGCCAGCAATTTACAGGGGGCCGTTGGAGAGCAGTACTTC
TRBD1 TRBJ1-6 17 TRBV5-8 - CASSLADRGRGESPLHF TGTGCCAGCAGCCTAGCAGACAGGGGGCGAGGTGAATCACCCCTCCACTTT
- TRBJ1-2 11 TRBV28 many CASSYNYGYTF TGTGCCAGCAGTTACAACTATGGCTACACCTTC
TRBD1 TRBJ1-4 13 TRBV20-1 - CSARGQGSEKLFF TGCAGTGCTCGCGGACAGGGAAGTGAAAAACTGTTTTTT
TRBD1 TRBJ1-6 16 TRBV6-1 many CASGRGDRFYNSPLHF TGTGCCAGCGGACGTGGGGACAGATTTTATAATTCACCCCTCCACTTT
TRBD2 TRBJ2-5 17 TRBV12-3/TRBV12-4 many CASSLWLAGVPGETQYF TGTGCCAGCAGTTTGTGGCTAGCGGGAGTCCCGGGGGAGACCCAGTACTTC
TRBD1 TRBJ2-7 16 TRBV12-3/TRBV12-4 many CASSFPSGTGTHEQYF TGTGCCAGCAGTTTCCCCTCCGGGACAGGGACCCACGAGCAGTACTTC
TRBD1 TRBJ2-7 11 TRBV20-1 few CSATGGYEQYF TGCAGTGCTACAGGGGGCTACGAGCAGTACTTC
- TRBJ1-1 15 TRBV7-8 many CASSFVDIMNTEAFF TGTGCCAGCAGCTTTGTGGACATTATGAACACTGAAGCTTTCTTT
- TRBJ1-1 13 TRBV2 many CASRYDTNTEAFF TGTGCCAGCAGATACGACACGAACACTGAAGCTTTCTTT
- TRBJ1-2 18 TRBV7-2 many CASSLSGLETKCTGGYTF TGTGCCAGCAGCTTATCCGGCTTGGAAACGAAATGTACAGGTGGCTACACCTTC
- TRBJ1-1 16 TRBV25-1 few CASRSGLGGGVTEAFF TGTGCCAGCAGGAGTGGGTTGGGGGGCGGTGTCACTGAAGCTTTCTTT
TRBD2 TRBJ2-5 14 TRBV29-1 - CSVTSSGYQETQYF TGCAGCGTTACGTCTAGCGGATACCAAGAGACCCAGTACTTC
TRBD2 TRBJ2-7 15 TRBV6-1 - CASSPRSAGVYEQYF TGTGCCAGCAGTCCCAGGTCGGCGGGGGTCTACGAGCAGTACTTC
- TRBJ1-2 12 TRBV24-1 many CATSDGGTGYTF TGTGCCACCAGTGATGGAGGGACCGGCTACACCTTC
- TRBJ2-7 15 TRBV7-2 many CASSLAFGASHEQYF TGTGCCAGCAGCTTAGCGTTCGGGGCGTCGCACGAGCAGTACTTC
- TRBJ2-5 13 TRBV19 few CASSQQVQETQYF TGTGCCAGTAGTCAACAGGTGCAAGAGACCCAGTACTTC
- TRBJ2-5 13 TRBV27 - CASSSMGRETQYF TGTGCCAGCAGTTCAATGGGAAGGGAGACCCAGTACTTC
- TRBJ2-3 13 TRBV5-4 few CASSPEWGHTQYF TGTGCCAGCAGCCCAGAGTGGGGTCATACGCAGTATTTT
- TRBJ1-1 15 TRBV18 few CASSPPQGRGTEAFF TGTGCCAGCTCACCACCTCAGGGAAGGGGGACTGAAGCTTTCTTT
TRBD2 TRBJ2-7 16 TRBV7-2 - CASSLAPQRGAYEQYF TGTGCCAGCAGCTTAGCGCCGCAGCGGGGTGCCTACGAGCAGTACTTC
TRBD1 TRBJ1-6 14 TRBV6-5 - CASSWGQGSSPLHF TGTGCCAGCAGTTGGGGACAGGGAAGTTCACCCCTCCACTTT
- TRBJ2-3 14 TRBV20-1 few CSARYDASTDTQYF TGCAGTGCTAGGTACGACGCCAGCACAGATACGCAGTATTTT
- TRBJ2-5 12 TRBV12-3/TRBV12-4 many CASSTLKETQYF TGTGCCAGCAGTACCCTGAAAGAGACCCAGTACTTC
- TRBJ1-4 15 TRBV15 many CATSERGRVGEKLFF TGTGCCACCAGCGAGCGAGGGCGAGTGGGTGAAAAACTGTTTTTT
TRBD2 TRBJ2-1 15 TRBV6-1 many CASRAGYGRYNEQFF TGTGCCAGCAGAGCGGGGTACGGCAGGTACAATGAGCAGTTCTTC
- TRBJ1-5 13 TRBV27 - CASSLGRLQPQHF TGTGCCAGCAGTTTAGGCAGACTTCAGCCCCAGCATTTT
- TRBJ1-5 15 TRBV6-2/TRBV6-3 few CASSSDKHSNQPQHF TGTGCCAGCAGTTCGGACAAGCATAGCAATCAGCCCCAGCATTTT
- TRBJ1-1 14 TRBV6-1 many CASSAPSLDRVTFF TGTGCCAGCAGTGCTCCAAGTCTAGACCGGGTAACTTTCTTT
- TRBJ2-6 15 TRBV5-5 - CASSLVITGANVLTF TGTGCCAGCAGCTTGGTCATCACTGGGGCCAACGTCCTGACTTTC